This passage covers 28 T cell receptor beta chains from one sample sequenced in a study of blood T cell repertoires in COVID-19. Method: immunoSEQ multiplex PCR; TCRdb's copy keeps in-frame clones and lacks some. The sample carries approximately 390,000 clones, around 87% recorded once. The source material was peripheral blood. The source is a man younger than 30 with active or convalescent COVID-19.

Comment on this clone: Other DNA variants within this sample encode the same CDR3. The chain links TRBV7-3 to TRBJ2-2, with no clear D. CDR1 is SGHTA, CDR2 FQGTGA, per germline. The CDR3 is made up of 15 amino acids. The V and J ends lost 2 bases and 2 bases respectively, with 9 bases between them. Here the CDR3 DNA reads TGTGCCAGCAGCTTACTTGGGCTAAACACCGGGGAGCTGTTTTTT. Translating gives CASSLLGLNTGELFF.

This clone was counted a single time. The chain combines TRBV28 with TRBJ1-2; D gene unclear. Germline loops: CDR1 MDHEN, CDR2 SYDVKM. V was cut by 5 bases and J by 3 bases, with 7 bases left in between. This CDR3 comprises 12 residues. The CDR3 spells CASSLSDYGYTF. The DNA for the CDR3 is TGTGCCAGCAGTCTTTCAGACTATGGCTACACCTTC.

At least ten counts were recorded for this clone. The V and J genes are TRBV1 and TRBJ2-7; TRBD2, the table's D call, was not compared with the DNA. TRBV1 is designated a pseudogene. This CDR3 contains 17 residues. For the CDR3, the DNA is TGCACCAGCAGCCAAGATCGGCTAGCGGATGAATTTTGGGAGCAGTACTTC. Its protein product is CTSSQDRLADEFWEQYF.

This clone has a handful of counts. This chain uses TRBV6-5 with TRBJ2-3; the D gene is possibly TRBD1 (5 bases). Trimming removed 8 bases from V and 0 bases from J, with 12 bases in between. This CDR3 has 14 residues. The germline V gene has CDR1 MNHEY and CDR2 SVGAGI. Written as DNA, the CDR3 is TGTGCCAGCGGCGCAGGGCGGAGCACAGATACGCAGTATTTT. Its protein product is CASGAGRSTDTQYF.

This clone was detected only once. The chain carries TRBV6-6 and TRBJ1-1, with no clear D. Trimming removed 6 bases at V and 8 bases at J, with 13 bases between. This CDR3 has 12 residues. Germline CDR1 is MNHNY and CDR2 is SVGAGI (reference sequence). The CDR3 DNA sequence: TGTGCCAGCAGCTCCCGGCGGGAGGAAGCTTTCTTT. This gives the protein CASSSRREEAFF.

V gene TRBV5-6 combines with J gene TRBJ1-5, with 11 bases aligning to TRBD1. Germline values: CDR1 SGHDT, CDR2 YYEEEE. V shed 9 bases and J 4 bases; nucleotides not matched to a gene: 6. This CDR3 has 14 residues. CDR3 loop: CATGTGGSNQPQHF. The DNA for the CDR3 is TGTGCCACCGGGACAGGGGGGTCAAATCAGCCCCAGCATTTT.

V is TRBV6-5 and J is TRBJ1-4; a possible D gene is TRBD1 (5 bases). Trimming took 2 bases from V and 8 from J, leaving 12 bases between them. Germline V lookup: CDR1 MNHEY, CDR2 SVGAGI. CDR3 length equals 14 residues. The CDR3 region has the DNA TGTGCCAGCAGTTACGGGGGGAGTAGAGAAAAACTGTTTTTT. Translating it yields CASSYGGSREKLFF.

The count of this clone is one. The chain is built from TRBV28 and TRBJ2-2, with D perhaps TRBD2 (7 bases). The CDR3 sequence is 15 residues long. CDR1 and CDR2 from the germline V gene are MDHEN and SYDVKM. The V end was cut by 8 bases, the J end by 6 bases, with 19 bases between. The CDR3 DNA follows: TGTGCCAGCGAAGAGGGGAGGGGGTATCCCGGGGAGCTGTTTTTT. It encodes CASEEGRGYPGELFF.

The chain combines TRBV7-9 with TRBJ2-7, with 7 positions matching TRBD2. Trimming at V came to 6 bases and at J to 1 base, leaving 6 bases not matched to a gene. Germline CDR1 SEHNR, CDR2 FQNEAQ (reference sequence). CDR3 length equals 14 residues. The CDR3 here is CASSQAGRSYEQYF. In DNA form, the CDR3 reads TGTGCCAGCAGTCAAGCGGGGCGTTCCTACGAGCAGTACTTC.

The chain has TRBV18 and TRBJ1-1; 7 bases line up with TRBD1. Germline values: CDR1 KGHSH, CDR2 LQKENI. V lost 5 bases to trimming and J lost 2 bases; unmatched junction nucleotides: 8. This CDR3 has 15 amino acids. Here the CDR3 reads CASSTTGTVNTEAFF. CDR3 in DNA: TGTGCCAGCTCAACGACCGGGACAGTCAACACTGAAGCTTTCTTT. The full variable domain, its missing parts supplied by reference TRBV18 and TRBJ1-1, is NAGVMQNPRHLVRRRGQEARLRCSPMKGHSHVYWYRQLPEEGLKFMVYLQKENIIDESGMPKERFSAEFPKEGPSILRIQQVVRGDSAAYFCASSTTGTVNTEAFFGQGTRLTVV.

The V call is TRBV28, the J call TRBJ1-5; TRBD1 is a possible D gene (6 bases). Germline-derived CDR1 and CDR2 are MDHEN and SYDVKM. The CDR3 has 18 residues. Trimming pared 8 bases from V and 3 bases from J, leaving 26 bases between. The CDR3: CASPPPGFTGFSNQPQHF. In DNA, the CDR3 is TGTGCCAGCCCCCCCCCGGGCTTCACAGGGTTTTCCAATCAGCCCCAGCATTTT.

The V gene is TRBV28, the J gene TRBJ2-3; the match to TRBD2 covers 8 bases. This CDR3 spans 14 amino acids. V lost 2 bases, J lost 4 bases, and 2 bases stayed unmatched. The germline V gene encodes CDR1 MDHEN and CDR2 SYDVKM. The CDR3 DNA sequence: TGTGCCAGCAGTTTAGCGGGAGGTGCAGATACGCAGTATTTT. This sequence encodes CASSLAGGADTQYF. The full variable domain, completed using reference TRBV28 and TRBJ2-3, is DVKVTQSSRYLVKRTGEKVFLECVQDMDHENMFWYRQDPGLGLRLIYFSYDVKMKEKGDIPEGYSVSREKKERFSLILESASTNQTSMYLCASSLAGGADTQYFGPGTRLTVL.

V usage is TRBV19 and J usage is TRBJ2-1; possible D gene TRBD2, 6 bases. CDR1 LNHDA and CDR2 SQIVND come from the germline V gene (reference sequence). The CDR3 has 14 amino acids. Trimming took off 4 bases at V and 3 bases at J, with 10 bases between the two ends. The CDR3 coding sequence is TGTGCCAGTAGTACGGGACTCAACTACAATGAGCAGTTCTTC. Protein product: CASSTGLNYNEQFF.

The chain joins TRBV18 to TRBJ2-5; 8 bases are shared with TRBD2. The length of the CDR3 is 16 residues. V gave up 1 base and J gave up 2 bases; unmatched junction bases: 6. Germline assignment: CDR1 KGHSH and CDR2 LQKENI. The DNA for the CDR3 is TGTGCCAGCTCACCACTGCTAGCGGGTATACAAGAGACCCAGTACTTC. It is translated as CASSPLLAGIQETQYF.

The chain employs TRBV4-1 and TRBJ1-6; possible D gene TRBD1, 6 bases. V was cut by 0 bases and J by 11 bases, with 11 bases left in between. The CDR3 is 14 amino acids. Germline V gene lookup returns CDR1 MGHRA and CDR2 YSYEKL. CDR3 bases: TGCGCCAGCAGCCAAGATAACAGGGCGGCACCCCTCCACTTT. Translated, it gives CASSQDNRAAPLHF.

J is TRBJ1-5 and V is TRBV29-1; no firm D call. This CDR3 is 13 amino acids long. The germline V gene encodes CDR1 SQVTM and CDR2 ANQGSEA. V lost 6 bases and J lost 0, with 9 bases in between. The CDR3 nucleotides are TGCAGCGTCGGGTCGTTTAGCAATCAGCCCCAGCATTTT. Translation gives CSVGSFSNQPQHF.

In this sample, this clone turned up once. The rearrangement links TRBV28 to TRBJ1-5, with D unresolved. V lost 8 bases and J lost 4, with 12 bases in between. Germline V gives CDR1 MDHEN, CDR2 SYDVKM. The CDR3 consists of 13 residues. Here the CDR3 DNA reads TGTGCCAGCCGCCGGGAGGCTAATCAGCCCCAGCATTTT. Encoded protein: CASRREANQPQHF.

Concerning this clone: The sample carries other DNA sequences with the same CDR3. The chain combines TRBV6-5 with TRBJ1-5; D possibly corresponds to TRBD1 (6 bases). The CDR3 spans 15 residues. V was shortened by 0 bases and J by 1 base, with 7 bases between the two germline ends. CDR1 is MNHEY, CDR2 SVGAGI, per germline. For the CDR3, the DNA is TGTGCCAGCAGTTACTCCCAGGGGAGCAATCAGCCCCAGCATTTT. It is translated as CASSYSQGSNQPQHF.

The chain uses TRBV5-6 and TRBJ1-3; 7 bases are shared with TRBD1. The length of the CDR3 is 14 residues. The J segment lost 2 bases and the V segment lost 3 bases, leaving 2 bases of the junction unmatched. The germline V gene has CDR1 SGHDT and CDR2 YYEEEE. As DNA, the CDR3 is TGTGCCAGCAGCTCCAGGGGGGCTGGAAACACCATATATTTT. Encoded protein: CASSSRGAGNTIYF.

J is TRBJ2-5 and V is TRBV6-2 or TRBV6-3; TRBD1 is a possible D gene (6 bases). Germline V gene data show CDR1 as MNHEY and CDR2 as SVGEGT. The CDR3 is made up of 14 amino acids. The V end lost 0 bases, the J end lost 2 bases, and 7 bases lay between the germline ends. The CDR3 here is CASSYSTGQETQYF. CDR3 bases: TGTGCCAGCAGTTACTCGACAGGACAAGAGACCCAGTACTTC.

This clone was counted a few times. The V call is TRBV15, the J call TRBJ1-1; D unclear. Trimming pared 0 bases from V and 4 bases from J, leaving 6 bases between. Germline CDR1 LNHNV, CDR2 YYDKDF (reference sequence). The CDR3 totals 13 residues. CDR3 sequence: CATSRDGVTEAFF. The CDR3 nucleotides read TGTGCCACCAGCAGAGACGGGGTCACTGAAGCTTTCTTT.

The chain links TRBV6-5 to TRBJ1-2, with 9 positions matching TRBD1. The CDR3 runs 15 residues. Losses at the gene ends were 0 bases for V and 8 bases for J; bases not matched to a gene: 7. Germline CDR1 and CDR2: MNHEY and SVGAGI. This CDR3 is CASSYSLTGGRGYTF. The CDR3 DNA reads as TGTGCCAGCAGTTACTCCCTGACAGGGGGGCGCGGCTACACCTTC.

V usage is TRBV5-6 and J usage is TRBJ2-5, with 10 bases lining up with TRBD1. This CDR3 comprises 14 residues. Germline lookup yields CDR1 SGHDT and CDR2 YYEEEE. The junction had 9 bases not matched to a gene; V was cut back by 7 bases and J by 6 bases. The CDR3 DNA sequence: TGTGCCAGCTGGGGCGTGGGACAGGGGCAGACCCAGTACTTC. Encoded protein: CASWGVGQGQTQYF.

In DNA, the CDR3 is TGTGCCAGCAGCTTAGGCCCCCCCCTAGAACTTACAGATACGCAGTATTTT. Translated, it gives CASSLGPPLELTDTQYF. The chain couples TRBV7-6 to TRBJ2-3; D uncertain. This CDR3 comprises 17 residues. The germline CDR1 and CDR2 sequences are SGHVS and FNYEAQ. The V gene lost 1 base and the J gene lost 3 bases, with 17 bases spanning the gap.

The V call is TRBV11-3, the J call TRBJ2-3; D remains unclear. The germline gives CDR1 SGHNT, CDR2 YENEEA. The CDR3 has 13 amino acids. Trimming cost V 5 bases and J 4 bases, with 10 bases left between them. Here the CDR3 DNA reads TGTGCCAGCAGCGTACGCAGCGCAGATACGCAGTATTTT. Its translation: CASSVRSADTQYF.

The chain joins TRBV10-1 to TRBJ1-1; 8 bases line up with TRBD1. The CDR3 is made up of 17 amino acids. The germline V gene has CDR1 WNHNN and CDR2 SYGVQD (reference sequence). The ends lost 5 bases at V and 4 bases at J; junction bases unmatched: 15. CDR3 sequence (DNA): TGCGCCAGCAGTAAAGAAACGGACAGGGCATCGTGCACTGAAGCTTTCTTT. Translation: CASSKETDRASCTEAFF.

The V and J genes are TRBV5-4 and TRBJ2-7, with 7 bases aligning to TRBD1. The V gene's germline CDR1 is SGHNT and CDR2 YYREEE (reference sequence). The CDR3 has 16 residues. V trimming: 2 bases; J trimming: 0 bases; junction bases outside the gene matches: 8. CDR3: CASSLDRVVSSYEQYF. CDR3 DNA: TGTGCCAGCAGCTTAGACAGGGTTGTGAGCTCCTACGAGCAGTACTTC.

The chain recombines TRBV7-2 with TRBJ2-5; possibly TRBD2 for D (6 bases). Germline V gives CDR1 SGHTA, CDR2 FQGNSA. The CDR3 extends over 13 amino acids. The germline V and J ends were trimmed by 5 bases and 2 bases, with 9 bases remaining between them. CDR3 amino acids: CASSGDFQETQYF. The CDR3 DNA reads as TGTGCCAGCAGCGGGGACTTTCAAGAGACCCAGTACTTC.